This T cell receptor beta chain was identified in a study of blood T cell repertoires in COVID-19. Study as a whole: Spain, Italy and the United States supplied samples that represented acute and convalescent COVID-19. T cells, B-cell-depleted T cells, or PBMCs provided the cDNA or gDNA that served as material.

The CDR3 covers 13 residues. Germline V lookup: CDR1 KGHDR, CDR2 SFDVKD. The V and J ends lost 5 bases and 6 bases respectively, with 11 bases between them. The authors' processing: Using reference gene primer amplification, nucleated cell counts were estimated. Only in-frame clones appear in the TCRdb table, and some are missing; sequencing was by immunoSEQ multiplex PCR. The V and J calls and clone size come from that table; D and trimming were worked out from the DNA. This sample has 75,000 to 85,000 clones, with 88% found just once. This rearrangement joins TRBV24-1 to TRBJ2-3, with D tentatively TRBD2 (7 bases). Sequencing used peripheral blood. This TCR derives from a human donor in a cohort sampled during active COVID-19. The CDR3, as DNA: TGTGCCACCAGTGGGGGGGGCCGGGATACGCAGTATTTT. Encoded protein: CATSGGGRDTQYF.